One sample yielded the 9 T cell receptor beta chains listed below, sequenced in a study of cytomegalovirus exposure and HLA in healthy donors. 13 Jbeta primers and 60 Vbeta primers were used for the PCR. TCRdb's table, derived via immunoSEQ multiplex PCR, lists solely in-frame clones and lacks some. The repertoire includes roughly 140,000 clones, 78% of them detected once, and 3% sits in the top ten. Sequenced sample: PBMCs. The source is a man in his forties in good health and CMV-seropositive.

This clone was recorded once. The rearrangement uses TRBV5-1 and TRBJ2-2; D perhaps matches TRBD2 (6 bases). V was pared by 5 bases and J by 0 bases, with 11 bases between. Germline values: CDR1 SGHRS, CDR2 YFSETQ. The CDR3 totals 15 residues. The CDR3 DNA reads as TGCGCCAGCAGTTGGAGCGGGTCGAACACCGGGGAGCTGTTTTTT. It translates to CASSWSGSNTGELFF.

This clone was seen a handful of times. The rearrangement joins TRBV19 to TRBJ2-5; TRBD2 is a possible D gene (6 bases). The germline gives CDR1 LNHDA, CDR2 SQIVND (reference sequence). This CDR3 has 14 residues. The V gene lost 6 bases and the J gene lost 5 bases, with 16 bases spanning the gap. CDR3 residues: CASRPRGGGETQYF. The CDR3 DNA sequence: TGTGCCAGTAGACCGCGGGGCGGCGGTGAGACCCAGTACTTC.

The chain employs TRBV5-1 and TRBJ2-5; D is possibly TRBD2 (6 bases). V shed 1 base and J shed 8 bases, with 15 bases lying between them. This CDR3 region has 14 residues. The germline V gene has CDR1 SGHRS and CDR2 YFSETQ. The CDR3 DNA follows: TGCGCCAGCAGCTTGATCCCGGGGGAAGTTACCCAGTACTTC. Protein: CASSLIPGEVTQYF.

The chain joins TRBV6-1 to TRBJ2-3, with a tentative D call TRBD2 (6 bases). V lost 9 bases and J lost 5, with 12 bases in between. The germline V gene encodes CDR1 MNHNS and CDR2 SASEGT. The length of the CDR3 is 12 residues. In DNA form, the CDR3 reads TGTGCCAGTTCGGAGGGTGAAGATACGCAGTATTTT. Amino acids: CASSEGEDTQYF.

The chain combines TRBV27 with TRBJ1-5; TRBD1 is a possible D gene (5 bases). The CDR3 extends over 14 amino acids. Germline lookup yields CDR1 MNHEY and CDR2 SMNVEV (reference sequence). V was shortened by 10 bases and J by 5 bases, with 18 bases between the two germline ends. The CDR3 DNA reads as TGTGCCATTAGCCGGGACGGGAGAGATCAGCCCCAGCATTTT. Translating gives CAISRDGRDQPQHF.

The rearrangement joins TRBV2 to TRBJ1-1, with D perhaps TRBD1 (6 bases). Between the trimmed V and J ends, which lost 7 bases and 0 bases, there was a span of 9 bases. The CDR3 runs 13 residues. Per germline, CDR1 SNHLY and CDR2 FYNNEI. CDR3 sequence (DNA): TGTGCCAGCACAACAGGGATGAACACTGAAGCTTTCTTT. This translates into CASTTGMNTEAFF.

There are a few counts of this clone. The chain recombines TRBV5-6 with TRBJ2-7, with a tentative D call TRBD2 (6 bases). CDR1 is SGHDT and CDR2 is YYEEEE in the germline V gene. The CDR3 length is 14 residues. V lost 1 base and J 3 bases, leaving 11 bases between the germline ends. The CDR3 nucleotides read TGTGCCAGCAGCTTGTTCGGGAGTTTCTACGAGCAGTACTTC. Protein sequence: CASSLFGSFYEQYF.

The chain employs TRBV6-1 and TRBJ2-1, with D maybe TRBD2 (5 bases). Germline V gene data show CDR1 as MNHNS and CDR2 as SASEGT. The CDR3 length is 14 residues. Trimming removed 9 bases from V and 0 bases from J, with 12 bases in between. The CDR3 is CASVRASSYNEQFF. In DNA form, the CDR3 reads TGTGCCAGTGTGAGGGCGAGCTCCTACAATGAGCAGTTCTTC.

This clone was observed a few times. V usage is TRBV28 and J usage is TRBJ2-3; 9 bases are a match to TRBD2. Looked up from germline, CDR1 is MDHEN and CDR2 is SYDVKM. The CDR3 covers 14 residues. V was clipped by 2 bases and J by 3 bases; unmatched bases: 0. CDR3 nucleotides: TGTGCCAGCAGTTTACTAGCGGGAACAGATACGCAGTATTTT. Its translation is CASSLLAGTDTQYF.